These 23 T cell receptor beta chains originate from one sample sequenced in a study of blood T cell repertoires in COVID-19. Measured with immunoSEQ multiplex PCR; TCRdb has only the in-frame clones, and not every one. The table includes over 65,000 clones, about 93% detected once. Material for sequencing was peripheral blood. The source of these receptors is a human donor in a cohort sampled during active COVID-19.

V usage is TRBV19 and J usage is TRBJ2-4; D might be TRBD1 (6 bases). Trimming took 1 base from V and 0 from J, leaving 13 bases between them. The CDR3 consists of 17 residues. The germline V gene encodes CDR1 LNHDA and CDR2 SQIVND (reference sequence). The CDR3 loop is CASSIGLGRGAKNIQYF. CDR3 nucleotides: TGTGCCAGTAGTATAGGATTGGGCAGGGGAGCCAAAAACATTCAGTACTTC.

The rearrangement links TRBV7-9 to TRBJ2-3, with TRBD2 identical over 13 bases. This CDR3 region has 16 residues. Germline-derived CDR1 and CDR2 are SEHNR and FQNEAQ (reference sequence). V lost 3 bases, J lost 8 bases, and 8 bases stayed unmatched. CDR3 loop: CASSFQLAGGRSTQYF. CDR3 coding DNA: TGTGCCAGCAGCTTCCAACTAGCGGGGGGGAGAAGTACGCAGTATTTT.

The chain carries TRBV4-3 and TRBJ1-1; D is possibly TRBD1 (5 bases). Germline CDR1 reads LGHNA; CDR2 reads YSLEER. The CDR3 is made up of 18 amino acids. V lost 4 bases to trimming and J lost 4 bases, with 25 bases between them. The chain's CDR3 is CASSRGTSGSQGFTEAFF. The CDR3 DNA reads as TGCGCCAGCAGCCGTGGAACCTCGGGCAGTCAGGGTTTCACTGAAGCTTTCTTT.

In its sample, this clone was seen once. This rearrangement joins TRBV5-1 to TRBJ1-5; 7 bases line up with TRBD1. There are 14 residues in the CDR3. The V segment lost 0 bases and the J segment 6 bases; nucleotides outside the gene matches: 3. Germline V lookup: CDR1 SGHRS, CDR2 YFSETQ. This CDR3 reads CASSLGQGGQPQHF. CDR3 nucleotides: TGCGCCAGCAGCTTGGGACAGGGAGGTCAGCCCCAGCATTTT. Full variable domain (remainder filled in from reference TRBV5-1 and TRBJ1-5): KAGVTQTPRYLIKTRGQQVTLSCSPISGHRSVSWYQQTPGQGLQFLFEYFSETQRNKGNFPGRFSGRQFSNSRSEMNVSTLELGDSALYLCASSLGQGGQPQHFGDGTRLSIL.

This clone appeared a few times. The V and J genes are TRBV24-1 and TRBJ1-1; maybe TRBD1 (5 bases). Trimming took 3 bases from V and 8 from J, leaving 9 bases between them. The CDR3 totals 12 residues. Germline V gene data show CDR1 as KGHDR and CDR2 as SFDVKD. CDR3 nucleotide sequence: TGTGCCACCAGTGATGGGGCCTGGGAAGCTTTCTTT. Protein product: CATSDGAWEAFF.

V and J are TRBV24-1 and TRBJ2-3; maybe TRBD2 (5 bases). With 8 bases removed from V and 4 bases from J, the gap between germline ends came to 12 bases. The CDR3 is 13 residues long. The germline CDR1 and CDR2 sequences are KGHDR and SFDVKD. The CDR3 region is CATNEGVADTQYF. CDR3 sequence (DNA): TGTGCCACCAACGAGGGTGTGGCAGATACGCAGTATTTT.

The CDR3 sequence is CAWKDGGAVGTDTQYF. The CDR3 nucleotides read TGTGCCTGGAAGGACGGGGGGGCAGTCGGGACAGATACGCAGTATTTT. The chain recombines TRBV30 with TRBJ2-3; 8 bases agree with TRBD2. With 4 bases clipped from V and 3 bases from J, the junction kept 12 bases outside the gene matches. This CDR3 comprises 16 residues. Germline CDR1 GTSNPN, CDR2 SVGIG (reference sequence).

The chain links TRBV5-6 to TRBJ1-4, with a tentative D call TRBD1 (6 bases). This CDR3 comprises 13 residues. Trimming left V 5 bases short and J 7 bases short, with 12 bases between. Germline V gene sequence: CDR1 SGHDT, CDR2 YYEEEE. In nucleotides, the CDR3 is TGTGCCAGCAGTTCCCGGGACACTGAAAAACTGTTTTTT. Translating it yields CASSSRDTEKLFF.

For this clone: Additional DNA sequences in this sample encode the identical CDR3. V and J are TRBV21-1 and TRBJ2-7; TRBD2, as called in the table, went unchecked against the DNA. TRBV21-1 is a pseudogene segment. The CDR3 is 17 residues long. The CDR3, as DNA: TGTGCCAGCAGCAAAGGGGGTCGGGGGAAGAGCTCCTACGAGCAGTACTTC. It specifies CASSKGGRGKSSYEQYF.

This clone was counted once. The chain joins TRBV7-8 to TRBJ1-6, with 9 positions matching TRBD1. Germline CDR1 SGHVS, CDR2 FQNEAQ. J was trimmed by 7 bases and V by 3 bases; bases with no gene match: 7. There are 16 residues in the CDR3. CDR3 nucleotides: TGTGCCAGCAGCTTTCCGGGACAGGGATCGAATTCACCCCTCCACTTT. Protein: CASSFPGQGSNSPLHF.

This rearrangement joins TRBV7-2 to TRBJ2-4; possible D gene TRBD1, 5 bases. The V end was cut by 1 base, the J end by 9 bases, with 10 bases between. The CDR3 is 13 residues long. Germline loops: CDR1 SGHTA, CDR2 FQGNSA. The CDR3 spells CASSLVPGPIQYF. CDR3 DNA sequence: TGTGCCAGCAGCTTAGTTCCAGGGCCCATTCAGTACTTC.

The chain is built from TRBV28 and TRBJ1-1; tentatively, D is TRBD1 (5 bases). The CDR3 has 13 residues. V was cut by 4 bases and J by 7 bases, with 13 bases left in between. Germline CDR1 and CDR2: MDHEN and SYDVKM. DNA for the CDR3: TGTGCCAGCAGTTCATTGGGGCAGTTTGAAGCTTTCTTT. Protein sequence: CASSSLGQFEAFF.

The chain is built from TRBV27 and TRBJ2-2; 8 nucleotides line up with TRBD1. The CDR3 is 15 residues long. Germline lookup yields CDR1 MNHEY and CDR2 SMNVEV (reference sequence). The V gene end was trimmed by 4 bases and the J gene end by 4 bases; junction bases not matched to a gene: 5. DNA of the CDR3: TGTGCCAGCAGTTATCAGGGGGCTAGCACCGGGGAGCTGTTTTTT. This encodes CASSYQGASTGELFF.

The chain has TRBV9 and TRBJ2-5; 11 nucleotides line up with TRBD2. Losses at the gene ends were 3 bases for V and 2 bases for J; bases not matched to a gene: 3. Germline-derived CDR1 and CDR2 are SGDLS and YYNGEE. The CDR3 runs to 15 residues. CDR3 coding DNA: TGTGCCAGCAGCGGATTAGCGGGGGGGCAAGAGACCCAGTACTTC. Amino acid sequence: CASSGLAGGQETQYF.

The chain's CDR3 is CASEASGGSYNEQFF. The CDR3 coding sequence is TGCGCCAGCGAGGCAAGCGGGGGGTCCTACAATGAGCAGTTCTTC. This chain joins TRBV5-1 and TRBJ2-7, with 9 bases fitting TRBD2. The end of the DNA fits TRBJ2-1 better, so the J call may be wrong. CDR1 and CDR2 (germline): SGHRS, YFSETQ. CDR3 size: 15 residues.

V gene TRBV7-2 combines with J gene TRBJ1-1; D remains ambiguous. The V gene lost 0 bases and the J gene lost 0 bases, with 5 bases spanning the gap. Germline CDR1 is SGHTA and CDR2 is FQGNSA. The CDR3 sequence is 14 residues long. The CDR3 reads CASSLASMNTEAFF. The CDR3 DNA reads TGTGCCAGCAGCTTAGCGTCTATGAACACTGAAGCTTTCTTT.

The V call is TRBV7-9, the J call TRBJ1-2; TRBD1 aligns across 10 bases. Trimming removed 5 bases from V and 3 bases from J; junction bases left unmatched: 3. Germline values: CDR1 SEHNR, CDR2 FQNEAQ (reference sequence). The CDR3 contains 14 residues. In DNA form, the CDR3 reads TGTGCCAGCAGCCCAGGACAGGGGGACTATGGCTACACCTTC. It encodes CASSPGQGDYGYTF.

The V call is TRBV3-1 (or the pseudogene TRBV3-2), the J call TRBJ1-1; no firm D call. V dropped 1 base and J dropped 2 bases, with 5 bases sitting between them. Germline lookup yields CDR1 LGHDT and CDR2 YNNKEL (reference sequence). This CDR3 spans 13 amino acids. The CDR3 loop is CASSQALNTEAFF. The CDR3 DNA follows: TGTGCCAGCAGCCAAGCCCTAAACACTGAAGCTTTCTTT.

A single count supports this clone. V gene TRBV5-1 combines with J gene TRBJ2-3; 14 bases are a match to TRBD2. V was clipped by 3 bases and J by 5 bases; unmatched bases: 8. The V gene's germline CDR1 is SGHRS and CDR2 YFSETQ. The CDR3 has 17 amino acids. CDR3 sequence reads: CASSSLTSGGGGDTQYF. The CDR3 coding sequence is TGCGCCAGCAGCTCCTTGACTAGCGGGGGGGGCGGAGATACGCAGTATTTT.

This rearrangement joins TRBV6-5 to TRBJ1-4, with 9 bases lining up with TRBD1. Germline trimming cut 6 bases from V and 3 bases from J; bases unmatched to any gene: 5. The germline V gene encodes CDR1 MNHEY and CDR2 SVGAGI. There are 15 residues in the CDR3. CDR3 sequence (DNA): TGTGCCAGCAGCCAGAACAGGGGGCCTAATGAAAAACTGTTTTTT. It yields the protein CASSQNRGPNEKLFF.

This chain connects TRBV6-2 or TRBV6-3 to TRBJ2-1; a possible D gene is TRBD2 (5 bases). V was cut by 4 bases and J by 2 bases, with 18 bases left in between. The V gene's germline CDR1 is MNHEY and CDR2 SVGEGT. This CDR3 is 17 amino acids long. The DNA for the CDR3 is TGTGCCAGCAGTTCCCCATCCGTCGGAGGCCCCTACAATGAGCAGTTCTTC. Amino acid sequence: CASSSPSVGGPYNEQFF.

V usage is TRBV5-1 and J usage is TRBJ2-3; 10 bases line up with TRBD2. The germline gives CDR1 SGHRS, CDR2 YFSETQ. This CDR3 is built from 16 residues. The junction had 8 bases not matched to a gene; V was cut back by 3 bases and J by 4 bases. CDR3 protein: CASSSLGLAVSDTQYF. The CDR3 DNA is TGCGCCAGCAGCTCCCTCGGACTAGCGGTGTCAGATACGCAGTATTTT. The full variable domain, rest sourced from reference TRBV5-1 and TRBJ2-3, is KAGVTQTPRYLIKTRGQQVTLSCSPISGHRSVSWYQQTPGQGLQFLFEYFSETQRNKGNFPGRFSGRQFSNSRSEMNVSTLELGDSALYLCASSSLGLAVSDTQYFGPGTRLTVL.

The CDR3 loop is CASSPPWGQGNEKLFF. The CDR3 DNA is TGTGCCAGCTCACCACCGTGGGGACAGGGAAATGAAAAACTGTTTTTT. The chain links TRBV18 to TRBJ1-4; 9 bases fit TRBD1. The V gene end was trimmed by 0 bases and the J gene end by 5 bases; junction bases not matched to a gene: 4. The CDR3 is 16 amino acids. CDR1 and CDR2 from the germline V gene are KGHSH and LQKENI.